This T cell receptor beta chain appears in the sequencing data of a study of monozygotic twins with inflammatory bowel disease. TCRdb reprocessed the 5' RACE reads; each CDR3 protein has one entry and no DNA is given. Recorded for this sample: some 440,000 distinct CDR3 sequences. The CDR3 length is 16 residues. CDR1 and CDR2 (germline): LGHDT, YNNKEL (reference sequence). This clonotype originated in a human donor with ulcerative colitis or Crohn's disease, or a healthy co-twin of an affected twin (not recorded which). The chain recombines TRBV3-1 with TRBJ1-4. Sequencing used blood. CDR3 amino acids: CASSQVDTLTNEKLFF. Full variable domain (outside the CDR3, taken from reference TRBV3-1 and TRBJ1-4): DTAVSQTPKYLVTQMGNDKSIKCEQNLGHDTMYWYKQDSKKFLKIMFSYNNKELIINETVPNRFSPKSPDKAHLNLHINSLELGDSAVYFCASSQVDTLTNEKLFFGSGTQLSVL.